The source of this T cell receptor beta chain is a study of T cell responses to AZD1222 COVID-19 vaccine (dated by TCRdb to 2020 to 2023). With regard to the full study: AZD1222 recipients with second doses at about 4 weeks or about 12 weeks were pooled, because spike-specific TCR depth and breadth did not differ between schedules. Enrollment into the trials was organized by age into subgroups of 18-55, 56-69 and 70-plus years, and those subgroups contained roughly 150, 30 and 60 TCR-sequenced participants, respectively. TCR sequencing was performed for 230 to 250 trial participants, of whom some 200 were given two doses of AZD1222 and around 25 were given two doses of MenACWY control vaccine. The research as a whole found: Because no day 14 peak-response samples were available, repertoires were characterized only after the peak T cell response. Conclusions about previously exposed vaccinees are limited, since just a handful of AZD1222 recipients were seropositive for SARS-CoV-2 at baseline. Participants were mostly white British, with more females than males. The authors suggested clonal diversity may have been underestimated. Spike-specific TCR breadth and depth rose significantly after two AZD1222 doses compared with day 0 and with MenACWY recipients. CD4 TCRs associated with the vaccine covered the entire spike protein, and the dominant responses were in regions 160-218 and 743-854. In the small 56-69-year group, the increase in depth fell short of significance, most likely because of low power. Nearly half of unique spike-specific TCRs reportedly recognized epitopes outside regions mutated in the B.1.351 and B.1.1.7 variants.

Note on this clone: Its binding antigen is unknown. Base qualities are not provided; no much larger clone lies one nucleotide away.

There are 12 amino acids in the CDR3, from cysteine to phenylalanine inclusive. The entry retains the CDR3 DNA only, 36 bases that are in frame from base 1. The junction carries 6 bases between V and J, which are trimmed by 5 bases and 2 bases respectively. The germline V gene specifies SGHRS as CDR1 and YFSETQ as CDR2. The intended sense of this specimen's time point label: baseline before first vaccination. Vaccinee samples were obtained from the UK trials COV001 and COV002, which included a single-blind randomized controlled phase 2/3 trial of AZD1222 (ChAdOx1 nCoV-19) in healthy adults. For TCRbeta chain sequencing, PBMC samples from trial participants were taken at day 0 and at day 28 after the second dose. The CDR3 regions of human TCRbeta chains were analyzed by immunosequencing. The authors' pipeline ran thus. Repertoire TCRs were checked for matches against a reference library of SARS-CoV-2-specific TCRs that had been generated using the MIRA antigen-specificity platform. Breadth was defined as the fraction of unique TCRs that were SARS-CoV-2-associated, and depth was defined as the fraction of total T cells that were SARS-CoV-2-associated. Using the MIRA data, each spike-specific TCR was mapped to the spike region that the TCR reacts to and placed in a CD4 or CD8 class. Log10-transformed breadth and depth values were compared by one-way ANOVA with Sidak's multiple comparisons tests. This is the immuneACCESS table as TCRdb keeps it, with only in-frame sequences that have V and J called. A part of the clones is gone; compared with another copy, unresolved V genes explain less than half, and the rest is unexplained. The V and J calls and clone size were taken over from that table, and D and trimming were inferred from the DNA. The sample profile shows approximately 130,000 clones; around 92% of them were found once. The top ten constitute under 1.2% of the sample.

The specimen comprised peripheral blood, sampled on day 0 of AZD1222 vaccination. The rearranged segments are TRBV5-1 and TRBJ2-3; there is no confident call for the D gene. This receptor was identified in an adult in good health. CDR3 region: CASRPVTDTQYF. In nucleotide form, the sequence is TGCGCCAGCAGGCCAGTCACAGATACGCAGTATTTT.